One sample yielded the 32 T cell receptor beta chains listed below, sequenced in a study of Graves' ophthalmopathy and Graves' hyperthyroidism. Using RNA transcripts, the TCR beta CDR3 regions were amplified. HTBI primers served in a first-round RT-PCR, which a second-round multiplex PCR followed. TCRdb re-called the multiplex PCR reads with MiXCR, one entry per CDR3 protein. The profile shows around 470,000 distinct CDR3 sequences, about an eighth of them singletons. The sample taken for sequencing was blood. The receptors come from a woman aged 25 to 39 with Graves' ophthalmopathy.

This clonotype is classed as medium-sized. This chain links TRBV20-1 with TRBJ2-7; D possibly matches TRBD1 or TRBD2 (6 bases each). With 3 bases removed from V and 6 bases from J, the gap between germline ends came to 15 bases. This CDR3 comprises 13 residues. Germline V CDR1 and CDR2: DFQATT, SNEGSKA (reference sequence). The CDR3 loop is CSARGAGGSEQYF. The CDR3 DNA reads as TGCAGTGCTAGGGGGGCTGGGGGGAGCGAGCAGTACTTC.

This clonotype was seen many times. CDR3 region: CASSEGGQGRGKTSYEQYF. DNA for the CDR3: TGTGCCAGCAGTGAAGGCGGCCAGGGGAGGGGGAAAACCTCCTACGAGCAGTACTTC. V gene TRBV2 combines with J gene TRBJ2-7; perhaps TRBD2 as D (7 bases). Germline CDR1 SNHLY, CDR2 FYNNEI. V was shortened by 1 base and J by 0 bases, with 22 bases between the two germline ends. The CDR3 loop spans 19 amino acids.

This clonotype showed up just a few times. V is TRBV24-1 and J is TRBJ2-3, with TRBD2 identical over 9 bases. Trimming took 4 bases from V and 2 from J; bases not matched to a gene: 9. Germline CDR1 and CDR2: KGHDR and SFDVKD. The CDR3 runs to 17 residues. The CDR3 here is CATSESAGGRFTDTQYF. Written as DNA, the CDR3 is TGTGCCACCAGTGAATCAGCGGGGGGTAGGTTCACAGATACGCAGTATTTT.

Many counts were recorded for this clonotype. The CDR3 nucleotides are TGTGCCAGCAGTGAAACTAGCGGGGCGGGGGAGACCCAGTACTTC. Residues: CASSETSGAGETQYF. This chain uses TRBV6-4 with TRBJ2-5; 10 bases are shared with TRBD2. Germline lookup yields CDR1 MRHNA and CDR2 SNTAGT. This CDR3 is 15 amino acids long. The V segment lost 3 bases and the J segment 5 bases; nucleotides outside the gene matches: 6.

This clonotype was detected ten times or more. A junction end diverges from the germline sequence, so it may reflect a read error. The chain couples TRBV7-9 to TRBJ1-2, with D unresolved. Germline-derived CDR1 and CDR2 are SEHNR and FQNEAQ (reference sequence). The CDR3 contains 12 residues. The CDR3 DNA sequence: TGTGCCAGCAGCTTAGCGTCCCAGCTTTCACACTTC. Translating it yields CASSLASQLSHF. The full variable domain, its missing parts supplied by reference TRBV7-9 and TRBJ1-2, is DTGVSQNPRHKITKRGQNVTFRCDPISEHNRLYWYRQTLGQGPEFLTYFQNEAQLEKSRLLSDRFSAERPKGSFSTLEIQRTEQGDSAMYLCASSLASQLSHFGSGTRLTVV.

This clonotype came up many times. The chain is built from TRBV28 and TRBJ2-6; D remains unclear. Trimming pared 3 bases from V and 1 base from J, leaving 7 bases between. Germline V CDR1 and CDR2: MDHEN, SYDVKM. This CDR3 spans 15 amino acids. Here the CDR3 reads CASSFTRSGANVLTF. CDR3 coding DNA: TGTGCCAGCAGTTTCACCCGTTCTGGGGCCAACGTCCTGACTTTC.

This clonotype was recorded at least ten times. The CDR3 DNA follows: TGTGCCAGCAGGCCTGGGACAGCTAACTATGGCTACACCTTC. It encodes CASRPGTANYGYTF. This chain joins TRBV28 and TRBJ1-2; 7 bases match TRBD1. V dropped 6 bases and J dropped 0; count of bases not matched to a gene: 4. CDR1 and CDR2 (germline): MDHEN, SYDVKM. CDR3 length equals 14 residues.

This clonotype was seen ten or more times. The gene calls are TRBV6-2 or TRBV6-3 and TRBJ2-7, with TRBD2 matching over 12 bases. The CDR3 loop spans 16 amino acids. J lost 2 bases, V lost 3 bases, and 5 bases had no gene match. CDR1 and CDR2 (germline): MNHEY, SVGEGT. CDR3 DNA sequence: TGTGCCAGCAGTTATCTCCCTAGCGGGAGGGCCTACGAGCAGTACTTC. Translation gives CASSYLPSGRAYEQYF.

In regard to this clonotype: A much larger clone differs by one base, so this may be a read error. The V gene is TRBV4-1, the J gene TRBJ1-1, with D perhaps TRBD1 (6 bases). Germline CDR1 and CDR2: MGHRA and YSYEKL. CDR3 length: 13 amino acids. CDR3 sequence reads: CASREGGGTEDFF. CDR3 nucleotides: TGCGCCAGCAGAGAGGGGGGAGGAACTGAAGATTTCTTT.

There are many counts of this clonotype. The chain carries TRBV7-3 and TRBJ1-2, with 9 nucleotides matching TRBD1. V gave up 0 bases and J gave up 8 bases; unmatched junction bases: 13. The CDR3 covers 17 residues. CDR1 and CDR2 (germline): SGHTA, FQGTGA. The CDR3 reads CASSLTVNYRGRRGYTF. For the CDR3, the DNA is TGTGCCAGCAGCTTAACCGTTAATTACAGGGGGCGCCGGGGCTACACCTTC.

This clonotype was counted many times. The chain carries TRBV7-3 and TRBJ2-5; weak D call: TRBD2 (7 bases). Trimming removed 5 bases from V and 5 bases from J, with 18 bases in between. The CDR3 consists of 15 residues. The germline gives CDR1 SGHTA, CDR2 FQGTGA. CDR3 sequence: CASSPLGGAVETQYF. As DNA, the CDR3 is TGTGCCAGCAGCCCCCTTGGGGGGGCCGTGGAGACCCAGTACTTC.

In this sample, this clonotype turned up many times. This rearrangement joins TRBV6-1 to TRBJ1-1; 9 nucleotides align to TRBD1. V trimming: 5 bases; J trimming: 5 bases; junction bases outside the gene matches: 9. The CDR3 is 15 amino acids. Germline loops: CDR1 MNHNS, CDR2 SASEGT. The DNA for the CDR3 is TGTGCCAGCAGTCCCCGACAGGGGGGAAGGACTGAAGCTTTCTTT. Protein sequence: CASSPRQGGRTEAFF.

On this clonotype itself: No conserved phenylalanine or tryptophan is present at the end of the CDR3, so a read error is the likely explanation. The chain is built from TRBV30 and TRBJ1-5; 7 positions match TRBD1. The CDR3 is 13 amino acids. Germline-derived CDR1 and CDR2 are GTSNPN and SVGIG (reference sequence). Losses at the gene ends were 1 base for V and 6 bases for J; bases not matched to a gene: 3. The CDR3 protein is CAWSEGAGQPQHV. The CDR3 region has the DNA TGTGCCTGGAGTGAGGGGGCGGGTCAGCCCCAGCATGTT.

This clonotype turned up a few times. The chain employs TRBV19 and TRBJ2-5; D unclear. The CDR3 loop spans 10 amino acids. Germline CDR1 LNHDA, CDR2 SQIVND (reference sequence). V gave up 8 bases and J gave up 5 bases, with 6 bases separating them. CDR3: CASAPETQYF. As DNA, the CDR3 is TGTGCCAGTGCCCCGGAGACCCAGTACTTC.

This clonotype was counted ten times or more. The chain carries TRBV6-2 or TRBV6-3 and TRBJ2-7; 8 positions match TRBD2. Germline V gene sequence: CDR1 MNHEY, CDR2 SVGEGT. J gave up 5 bases and V 0 bases, and 3 bases lay outside the gene matches. The CDR3 extends over 14 amino acids. CDR3 loop: CASSYSSGVDEQYF. Here the CDR3 DNA reads TGTGCCAGCAGTTACTCTAGCGGGGTAGACGAGCAGTACTTC.

This clonotype was counted many times. V gene TRBV6-5 combines with J gene TRBJ2-7; 7 nucleotides match TRBD1. Trimming removed 3 bases from V and 5 bases from J; junction bases left unmatched: 10. The CDR3 loop spans 15 amino acids. Germline loops: CDR1 MNHEY, CDR2 SVGAGI. For the CDR3, the DNA is TGTGCCAGCAGTTATCGGCCAGGGGGAGAGAACGAGCAGTACTTC. Protein product: CASSYRPGGENEQYF.

Ten or more counts support this clonotype. The chain is built from TRBV12-5 and TRBJ2-2, with D hard to call. The V gene's germline CDR1 is LGHNT and CDR2 FRNRAP. The ends were cut back, 6 bases at V and 6 bases at J, with 8 bases in the middle. CDR3 length: 12 amino acids. CDR3 protein: CASGGPAGELFF. The DNA of the CDR3 is TGTGCTAGTGGAGGTCCTGCCGGGGAGCTGTTTTTT. Full variable domain (remainder filled in from reference TRBV12-5 and TRBJ2-2): DARVTQTPRHKVTEMGQEVTMRCQPILGHNTVFWYRQTMMQGLELLAYFRNRAPLDDSGMPKDRFSAEMPDATLATLKIQPSEPRDSAVYFCASGGPAGELFFGEGSRLTVL.

This clonotype was counted many times. V is TRBV30 and J is TRBJ1-1; perhaps TRBD1 as D (6 bases). The CDR3 consists of 11 residues. V was pared by 5 bases and J by 8 bases, with 12 bases between. Looked up from germline, CDR1 is GTSNPN and CDR2 is SVGIG (reference sequence). The CDR3 protein is CAWGTTGEAFF. In nucleotides, the CDR3 is TGTGCCTGGGGTACCACAGGGGAAGCTTTCTTT.

This clonotype occurred many times. The rearrangement uses TRBV6-1 and TRBJ2-2; 9 bases are shared with TRBD1. V gave up 6 bases and J gave up 7 bases; unmatched junction bases: 6. The germline V gene has CDR1 MNHNS and CDR2 SASEGT. This CDR3 comprises 14 residues. The CDR3 DNA reads as TGTGCCAGCAGGGTCGGACAGGGGCACGGGGAGCTGTTTTTT. It yields the protein CASRVGQGHGELFF.

This clonotype was seen ten or more times. The chain combines TRBV5-1 with TRBJ2-5; D is unresolved. Deletions cut 2 bases from V and 0 bases from J, with 14 bases between. The CDR3 spans 16 residues. The germline CDR1 and CDR2 sequences are SGHRS and YFSETQ. As DNA, the CDR3 is TGCGCCAGCAGCTTCAACGGGTTTCCCGACCAAGAGACCCAGTACTTC. Residues: CASSFNGFPDQETQYF.

Ten or more counts support this clonotype. The chain combines TRBV20-1 with TRBJ1-1; D gene uncertain. CDR3 length: 16 residues. The ends were cut back, 2 bases at V and 4 bases at J, with 20 bases in the middle. The germline CDR1 and CDR2 sequences are DFQATT and SNEGSKA (reference sequence). CDR3 nucleotides: TGCAGTGCTAGACCCTTCGGAAGGGCCTTGGGCACTGAAGCTTTCTTT. This translates into CSARPFGRALGTEAFF.

This chain links TRBV20-1 with TRBJ1-2; D gene unclear. Trimming left V 5 bases short and J 7 bases short, with 8 bases between. The CDR3 is 10 amino acids. Germline V gene lookup returns CDR1 DFQATT and CDR2 SNEGSKA (reference sequence). CDR3 loop: CSAPEGGYTF. For the CDR3, the DNA is TGCAGTGCTCCTGAGGGTGGCTACACCTTC.

This clonotype was seen at least ten times. The chain carries TRBV14 and TRBJ2-5; 7 positions agree with TRBD2. Per the germline V gene, CDR1 is SGHDN and CDR2 is FVKESK. The CDR3 totals 15 residues. The ends lost 4 bases at V and 2 bases at J; junction bases unmatched: 7. CDR3 sequence reads: CASSLRAGKQETQYF. As DNA, the CDR3 is TGTGCCAGCAGCCTACGAGCGGGGAAACAAGAGACCCAGTACTTC.

This clonotype was seen only a few times. The chain employs TRBV12-3 or TRBV12-4 and TRBJ2-3; no definite D call. V was pared by 2 bases and J by 4 bases, with 10 bases between. CDR3 length: 14 residues. In DNA, the CDR3 is TGTGCCAGCAGTTTATGGGCTCTGGCAGATACGCAGTATTTT. Encoded protein: CASSLWALADTQYF.

The chain carries TRBV20-1 and TRBJ2-5; the D is unclear. From germline, CDR1 is DFQATT and CDR2 SNEGSKA (reference sequence). Trimming removed 3 bases from V and 3 bases from J, with 11 bases in between. There are 13 residues in the CDR3. CDR3 sequence reads: CSARRTRKETQYF. CDR3 in DNA: TGCAGTGCTAGGAGGACGAGAAAAGAGACCCAGTACTTC.

V and J are TRBV28 and TRBJ2-7; the match to TRBD1 covers 8 bases. V shed 6 bases and J 1 base; nucleotides not matched to a gene: 8. Germline-derived CDR1 and CDR2 are MDHEN and SYDVKM. The CDR3 contains 15 residues. The CDR3 region has the DNA TGTGCCAGCAGGAGACGGGACAGGCGATCCTACGAGCAGTACTTC. It codes for CASRRRDRRSYEQYF. Based on the CDR3 plus reference TRBV28 and TRBJ2-7, the full variable domain is DVKVTQSSRYLVKRTGEKVFLECVQDMDHENMFWYRQDPGLGLRLIYFSYDVKMKEKGDIPEGYSVSREKKERFSLILESASTNQTSMYLCASRRRDRRSYEQYFGPGTRLTVT.

There are many counts of this clonotype. The genes are TRBV2 and TRBJ2-5; D might be TRBD2 (6 bases). V lost 6 bases to trimming and J lost 5 bases, with 16 bases between them. CDR1 and CDR2 from the germline V gene are SNHLY and FYNNEI. This CDR3 has 14 amino acids. Written as DNA, the CDR3 is TGTGCCAGCAGACGACTAGAAGGTGCGGAGACCCAGTACTTC. Protein: CASRRLEGAETQYF.

Ten or more counts support this clonotype. The V call is TRBV4-1, the J call TRBJ1-2; D call uncertain. V dropped 2 bases and J dropped 7 bases, with 20 bases sitting between them. This CDR3 has 16 amino acids. Germline loops: CDR1 MGHRA, CDR2 YSYEKL. The CDR3 nucleotides read TGCGCCAGCAGCCAATACCCGGGCCCCGTAGTGCGTGGCTACACCTTC. This gives the protein CASSQYPGPVVRGYTF.

This clonotype was seen many times. V and J are TRBV10-2 and TRBJ2-5, with no clear D. V dropped 2 bases and J dropped 5 bases, with 9 bases sitting between them. Germline CDR1 WSHSY, CDR2 SAAADI. CDR3 length: 13 residues. The DNA of the CDR3 is TGCGCCAGCAGTGAGACCGGGCGGGAGACCCAGTACTTC. Its protein product is CASSETGRETQYF.

The rearrangement joins TRBV7-6 to TRBJ2-5; D may be TRBD1 (5 bases). V lost 0 bases and J 4 bases, leaving 15 bases between the germline ends. Germline V gene sequence: CDR1 SGHVS, CDR2 FNYEAQ. CDR3 size: 16 residues. CDR3 sequence (DNA): TGTGCCAGCAGCTTAGCAATGTTGCAGGGTGCAGAGACCCAGTACTTC. Its translation: CASSLAMLQGAETQYF. Filled out from reference TRBV7-6 and TRBJ2-5, the complete variable domain reads GAGVSQSPRYKVTKRGQDVALRCDPISGHVSLYWYRQALGQGPEFLTYFNYEAQQDKSGLPNDRFSAERPEGSISTLTIQRTEQRDSAMYRCASSLAMLQGAETQYFGPGTRLLVL.

This clonotype was seen repeatedly, ten times or more. V and J are TRBV11-2 and TRBJ2-2, with 13 bases lining up with TRBD2. The CDR3 extends over 18 amino acids. With V trimmed by 1 base and J by 5 bases, 7 bases remained unmatched. Germline-derived CDR1 and CDR2 are SGHAT and FQNNGV. Written as DNA, the CDR3 is TGTGCCAGCAGCTTAGGGACTAGCGGGAGATTGAAAACCGGGGAGCTGTTTTTT. The encoded protein is CASSLGTSGRLKTGELFF.

The V and J genes are TRBV19 and TRBJ1-5; no clear D gene. Trimming pared 5 bases from V and 3 bases from J, leaving 23 bases between. From germline, CDR1 is LNHDA and CDR2 SQIVND (reference sequence). The CDR3 has 18 residues. Here the CDR3 DNA reads TGTGCCAGTAGTCAAATCGCCGGGAATTTACAAAACAATCAGCCCCAGCATTTT. This gives the protein CASSQIAGNLQNNQPQHF.